The rows below give T cell receptor beta chains drawn from one sample of a study of regulatory T cells in long-lasting Graves disease. From the multiplex PCR reads, TCRdb called clonotypes with MiXCR, one entry per CDR3 protein. The sample includes 350,000 to 500,000 distinct CDR3 sequences, approximately 16% of them seen just once. These data are also associated with another study on T cells in Graves' hyperthyroidism and ophthalmopathy.

The sample was peripheral blood mononuclear cells (PBMCs), taken at new diagnosis, from a patient treated with antithyroid drugs. These receptors were collected from a woman aged 30 to 39 with Graves disease. Each CDR3 is given without its conserved first and last residue.

>TRBJ1-1|TRBV5-1
ASSSGGGNTEAF
>TRBJ1-2|TRBV7-2
ASSLRTGARRGYLYGYT
>TRBJ2-3|TRBV20-1
SATAGGTDTQY
>TRBJ2-5|TRBV2
ASSEGIQETQY
>TRBJ2-1|TRBV4-3
ASSRGGASGNNEQF
>TRBJ2-2|TRBV10-3
AIRGSWTGELF
>TRBJ2-7|TRBV7-9
ASSPGSNSYEQY
>TRBJ2-7|TRBV5-1
ASSRPGQANEQY
>TRBJ2-1|TRBV20-1
SARDWRGTSGSHEQF
>TRBJ2-3|TRBV24-1
ATSDVVGNTQY
>TRBJ2-5|TRBV7-2
ASSLGGLETQY
>TRBJ2-2|TRBV2
ASNGLVGYTGELF
>TRBJ2-6|TRBV28
ASTPSGSGANVLT
>TRBJ1-2|TRBV9
ASSSSNAGIYGYT
>TRBJ2-1|TRBV7-2
ASAPLAVLRNEQF
>TRBJ2-7|TRBV6-2/TRBV6-3
ASSPSGRNEYEQY
>TRBJ2-3|TRBV28
ASSLVSHTQY
>TRBJ1-2|TRBV7-9
ASSLDGAIHGYT
>TRBJ1-6|TRBV6-1
ASRDHNQGSYNSPLH
>TRBJ1-4|TRBV2
ASSVGGTGLGEKLF
>TRBJ1-2|TRBV20-1
SAPWTGQRFGDGYT